The 14 T cell receptor beta chains listed next were all sequenced from one sample in a study of T cells after yellow fever vaccination. TCRdb recomputed calls from the 5' RACE reads with MiXCR, one row per CDR3 protein. The data hold 340,000 or so distinct CDR3 sequences, with 12% observed a single time. Here the sequenced sample was CD4+ T cells sorted from PBMCs, taken 15 days after the yellow fever booster vaccination. The receptors derive from a man younger than 30 who received the YFV17D yellow fever vaccine.

This chain links TRBV7-9 with TRBJ1-2; perhaps TRBD1 as D (5 bases). The CDR3 covers 12 residues. Trimming pared 2 bases from V and 7 bases from J, leaving 8 bases between. CDR1 and CDR2 (germline): SEHNR, FQNEAQ (reference sequence). CDR3 coding DNA: TGTGCCAGCAGCTTAATGGGGCTTGGCTACACCTTC. Translating it yields CASSLMGLGYTF.

This rearrangement joins TRBV5-4 to TRBJ2-3, with 7 bases identical to TRBD2. Germline V gene lookup returns CDR1 SGHNT and CDR2 YYREEE (reference sequence). Trimming took 4 bases from V and 2 from J; bases not matched to a gene: 10. The CDR3 is made up of 16 amino acids. The CDR3 is CASSLVGGGLTDTQYF. The CDR3 region has the DNA TGTGCCAGCAGCCTTGTTGGGGGGGGACTCACAGATACGCAGTATTTT.

The rearrangement links TRBV27 to TRBJ1-5; D gene uncertain. In germline, CDR1 is MNHEY, CDR2 SMNVEV (reference sequence). This CDR3 is 14 amino acids long. Trimming shortened V by 2 bases and J by 5 bases, and 10 bases separated the two germline ends. The CDR3 coding sequence is TGTGCCAGCAGTTTAAAAGGGAGGGATCAGCCCCAGCATTTT. It yields the protein CASSLKGRDQPQHF.

The chain joins TRBV18 to TRBJ1-5, with a weak D call TRBD1 (6 bases). The CDR3 extends over 16 amino acids. Germline V gene data show CDR1 as KGHSH and CDR2 as LQKENI. Trimming removed 0 bases from V and 4 bases from J, with 13 bases in between. The CDR3 spells CASSPPDSLDNQPQHF. As DNA, the CDR3 is TGTGCCAGCTCACCACCGGACAGCCTAGATAATCAGCCCCAGCATTTT.

This clonotype was counted at least ten times. The chain has TRBV7-9 and TRBJ1-2; D is perhaps TRBD1 (5 bases). The CDR3 loop spans 14 amino acids. The V end was cut by 5 bases, the J end by 2 bases, with 12 bases between. From germline, CDR1 is SEHNR and CDR2 FQNEAQ (reference sequence). CDR3 DNA: TGTGCCAGCAGCCGAGGCGAGGGGAACTATGGCTACACCTTC. This translates into CASSRGEGNYGYTF. The whole variable domain, remainder taken from reference TRBV7-9 and TRBJ1-2, is DTGVSQNPRHKITKRGQNVTFRCDPISEHNRLYWYRQTLGQGPEFLTYFQNEAQLEKSRLLSDRFSAERPKGSFSTLEIQRTEQGDSAMYLCASSRGEGNYGYTFGSGTRLTVV.

This chain uses TRBV20-1 with TRBJ2-4; 9 bases map to TRBD1. This CDR3 is built from 17 residues. Germline lookup yields CDR1 DFQATT and CDR2 SNEGSKA (reference sequence). V lost 0 bases and J lost 4; bases outside the gene matches: 10. The CDR3 spells CSARDGTGILRKNIQYF. Here the CDR3 DNA reads TGCAGTGCTAGAGACGGGACAGGGATACTACGAAAAAACATTCAGTACTTC.

The V and J genes are TRBV7-2 and TRBJ2-3; D not resolved. V was shortened by 0 bases and J by 8 bases, with 6 bases between the two germline ends. The CDR3 consists of 12 residues. Per germline, CDR1 SGHTA and CDR2 FQGNSA. For the CDR3, the DNA is TGTGCCAGCAGCTTAGCTAGCCTTACGCAGTATTTT. It is translated as CASSLASLTQYF.

This clonotype was recorded many times. The gene calls are TRBV12-3 or TRBV12-4 and TRBJ1-5; TRBD1 matches 8 bases. The CDR3 runs 16 residues. V gave up 5 bases and J gave up 6 bases; unmatched junction bases: 12. The CDR3 bases are TGTGCCAGCAGTCCCGGAGTGGACAGGGAGGCTCAGCCCCAGCATTTT. Its protein is CASSPGVDREAQPQHF.

V is TRBV7-6 and J is TRBJ1-6; no firm D call. This CDR3 is built from 14 residues. CDR1 SGHVS and CDR2 FNYEAQ come from the germline V gene. V was shortened by 5 bases and J by 10 bases, with 15 bases between the two germline ends. DNA of the CDR3: TGTGCCAGCAGCCTCGAGTTCGGAGAATCACCCCTCCACTTT. Translation gives CASSLEFGESPLHF.

This chain links TRBV6-6 with TRBJ2-3; 8 bases line up with TRBD2. Losses at the gene ends were 10 bases for V and 1 base for J; bases not matched to a gene: 13. CDR3 length: 16 residues. Germline-derived CDR1 and CDR2 are MNHNY and SVGAGI (reference sequence). The CDR3 DNA sequence: TGTGCCACCCAAGCGAAGGGGCGGGGGGGCACAGATACGCAGTATTTT. Protein product: CATQAKGRGGTDTQYF.

This clonotype was counted ten times or more. J is TRBJ1-2 and V is TRBV20-1; a possible D gene is TRBD1 (6 bases). Trimming removed 6 bases from V and 6 bases from J, with 14 bases in between. The CDR3 extends over 12 amino acids. CDR1 is DFQATT, CDR2 SNEGSKA, per germline (reference sequence). In nucleotides, the CDR3 is TGCAGTGCCCTCAGGGGAATCAATGGCTACACCTTC. It specifies CSALRGINGYTF.

This clonotype has just a few counts. The chain combines TRBV11-2 with TRBJ2-2; D is uncertain. CDR3 length: 15 amino acids. Germline lookup yields CDR1 SGHAT and CDR2 FQNNGV. V was shortened by 3 bases and J by 1 base, with 9 bases between the two germline ends. The CDR3 region has the DNA TGTGCCAGCAGCTTGGGCAGTATGAACACCGGGGAGCTGTTTTTT. Its protein is CASSLGSMNTGELFF.

This clonotype was observed a few times. The chain has TRBV3-1 and TRBJ1-5, with D hard to call. Germline lookup yields CDR1 LGHDT and CDR2 YNNKEL (reference sequence). The CDR3 is 15 residues long. Trimming removed 1 base at V and 5 bases at J, with 12 bases between. DNA of the CDR3: TGTGCCAGCAGCCAAGGCTCCCCCGGGCATCAGCCCCAGCATTTT. Residues: CASSQGSPGHQPQHF.

This clonotype has at least ten counts. V usage is TRBV12-3 or TRBV12-4 and J usage is TRBJ2-2; D remains unclear. Trimming left V 6 bases short and J 4 bases short, with 3 bases between. The CDR3 loop spans 11 amino acids. The CDR3 DNA reads TGTGCCAGCAGCCGCACCGGGGAGCTGTTTTTT. Its protein is CASSRTGELFF.